What follows are 26 T cell receptor beta chains derived from one specimen sequenced in a study of OX40 agonist ivuxolimab in advanced cancers. Here immunoSEQ multiplex PCR was the method, and the copy in TCRdb shows in-frame clones only, minus some. The sample includes about 55,000 clones, 60% to 80% of them seen just once. The material was CD4+ or CD8+ T cells sorted from blood, obtained in a trial of the OX40 agonist ivuxolimab. Receptors originate from an adult with an advanced solid tumor such as melanoma, head and neck, liver or kidney cancer.

The genes are TRBV18 and TRBJ1-1; D not certain. Germline V CDR1 and CDR2: KGHSH, LQKENI. The CDR3 sequence is 15 residues long. V was trimmed by 3 bases and J by 1 base, leaving 12 bases between them. The CDR3: CASSPSGGSNTEAFF. CDR3 coding DNA: TGTGCCAGCTCACCGTCGGGAGGGTCGAACACTGAAGCTTTCTTT.

The chain links TRBV5-1 to TRBJ2-1; D is perhaps TRBD2 (5 bases). The V end was cut by 4 bases, the J end by 5 bases, with 16 bases between. The germline V gene encodes CDR1 SGHRS and CDR2 YFSETQ. The CDR3 runs to 15 residues. The chain's CDR3 is CASSPELVSDNEQFF. In DNA, the CDR3 is TGCGCCAGCAGCCCAGAACTAGTATCGGACAATGAGCAGTTCTTC.

The V gene is TRBV2, the J gene TRBJ2-3; 8 bases are a match to TRBD2. V dropped 5 bases and J dropped 9; count of bases not matched to a gene: 13. Germline values: CDR1 SNHLY, CDR2 FYNNEI. The CDR3 has 15 amino acids. The CDR3 DNA sequence: TGTGCCAGCAGTAGAAGCCGAGCGGGAGTAGGCACGCAGTATTTT. Translation gives CASSRSRAGVGTQYF.

The chain carries TRBV27 and TRBJ1-5, with 9 positions matching TRBD1. Germline lookup yields CDR1 MNHEY and CDR2 SMNVEV (reference sequence). Trimming took 4 bases from V and 6 from J; bases not matched to a gene: 7. The CDR3 is made up of 15 amino acids. Here the CDR3 DNA reads TGTGCCAGCAGTTCACCTGGACAGGGGAGTCAGCCCCAGCATTTT. Protein: CASSSPGQGSQPQHF.

The CDR3, as DNA: TGCGCCAGCAGCTTAGGGGGGTCAGCCTACGAGCAGTACTTC. It yields the protein CASSLGGSAYEQYF. The rearrangement links TRBV5-1 to TRBJ2-7; the D call may be TRBD1 or TRBD2 (6 bases each). The CDR3 length is 14 residues. Trimming took off 2 bases at V and 2 bases at J, with 11 bases between the two ends. CDR1 and CDR2 (germline): SGHRS, YFSETQ.

Only one count was recorded for this clone. The chain joins TRBV9 to TRBJ2-5; D might be TRBD1 or TRBD2, each matching 6 bases. Germline CDR1 and CDR2: SGDLS and YYNGEE. The CDR3 contains 15 residues. Trimming left V 5 bases short and J 5 bases short, with 19 bases between. CDR3 sequence: CASSGGPTSKETQYF. As DNA, the CDR3 is TGTGCCAGCAGTGGGGGGCCGACTAGTAAGGAGACCCAGTACTTC.

The chain employs TRBV27 and TRBJ1-1; perhaps TRBD1 as D (6 bases). In germline, CDR1 is MNHEY, CDR2 SMNVEV (reference sequence). The length of the CDR3 is 16 residues. Trimming took off 1 base at V and 0 bases at J, with 12 bases between the two ends. Written as DNA, the CDR3 is TGTGCCAGCAGTTTATGGTCAGGGGATCTGAACACTGAAGCTTTCTTT. Protein sequence: CASSLWSGDLNTEAFF.

This chain joins TRBV9 and TRBJ2-1; D ambiguous. V was trimmed by 0 bases and J by 5 bases, leaving 15 bases between them. Germline assignment: CDR1 SGDLS and CDR2 YYNGEE. The CDR3 is made up of 16 amino acids. The CDR3 here is CASSVGLARWNNEQFF. In nucleotides, the CDR3 is TGTGCCAGCAGCGTAGGGTTAGCCAGGTGGAACAATGAGCAGTTCTTC.

This rearrangement joins TRBV7-9 to TRBJ2-7; no definite D call. The germline CDR1 and CDR2 sequences are SEHNR and FQNEAQ (reference sequence). Trimming took 5 bases from V and 0 from J, leaving 11 bases between them. This CDR3 has 14 amino acids. The CDR3 nucleotides are TGTGCCAGCAGCGACATAAGGAGCTCCTACGAGCAGTACTTC. It specifies CASSDIRSSYEQYF.

The chain recombines TRBV27 with TRBJ1-2; no reliable D call. The CDR3 covers 15 residues. From germline, CDR1 is MNHEY and CDR2 SMNVEV (reference sequence). V was cut by 0 bases and J by 7 bases, with 15 bases left in between. The CDR3 nucleotides are TGTGCCAGCAGTTTATCGAGGGCGTCGCGACCTGGCTACACCTTC. Encoded protein: CASSLSRASRPGYTF.

J is TRBJ2-6 and V is TRBV19, with TRBD1 matching 9 bases. The CDR3 loop spans 21 amino acids. The germline gives CDR1 LNHDA, CDR2 SQIVND (reference sequence). Trimming removed 5 bases from V and 2 bases from J; junction bases left unmatched: 19. The CDR3 here is CASSLQPNMGQGNPGANVLTF. The CDR3 DNA is TGTGCCAGTAGTCTCCAGCCCAATATGGGACAGGGTAACCCTGGGGCCAACGTCCTGACTTTC.

This chain joins TRBV7-9 and TRBJ2-7; 11 bases match TRBD1. The germline CDR1 and CDR2 sequences are SEHNR and FQNEAQ (reference sequence). V dropped 4 bases and J dropped 2; count of bases not matched to a gene: 4. This CDR3 has 15 residues. CDR3 region: CASSSGQGAPYEQYF. DNA for the CDR3: TGTGCCAGCAGCTCTGGACAGGGGGCTCCCTACGAGCAGTACTTC.

This clone was seen a few times. The chain has TRBV6-1 and TRBJ1-3; D ambiguous. V gave up 4 bases and J gave up 3 bases, with 16 bases separating them. The CDR3 is made up of 16 amino acids. Germline CDR1 is MNHNS and CDR2 is SASEGT. The CDR3 loop is CASSGPSGEYGNTIYF. CDR3 bases: TGTGCCAGCAGTGGCCCCTCCGGGGAATATGGAAACACCATATATTTT.

The chain recombines TRBV7-2 with TRBJ1-5; weak D call: TRBD1 (6 bases). This CDR3 comprises 17 residues. CDR1 and CDR2 (germline): SGHTA, FQGNSA. Trimming took off 6 bases at V and 1 base at J, with 19 bases between the two ends. DNA of the CDR3: TGTGCCAGCAGTCCCGCGATTAGGACAGCGAGCAATCAGCCCCAGCATTTT. Amino acids: CASSPAIRTASNQPQHF.

V gene TRBV18 combines with J gene TRBJ2-1; D not certain. Germline V gene sequence: CDR1 KGHSH, CDR2 LQKENI. This CDR3 comprises 13 residues. The ends were cut back, 3 bases at V and 6 bases at J, with 9 bases in the middle. The CDR3 DNA reads as TGTGCCAGCTCACCCGGTTTAAGCAATGAGCAGTTCTTC. It codes for CASSPGLSNEQFF.

The chain has TRBV4-1 and TRBJ1-2; D possibly corresponds to TRBD1 (5 bases). The CDR3 is made up of 14 amino acids. The V end was cut by 0 bases, the J end by 8 bases, with 13 bases between. Per germline, CDR1 MGHRA and CDR2 YSYEKL. CDR3 amino acids: CASSQDLGGRGYTF. CDR3 sequence (DNA): TGCGCCAGCAGCCAAGATCTCGGGGGGAGAGGCTACACCTTC.

The chain couples TRBV27 to TRBJ1-5; 7 bases are a match to TRBD1. Trimming removed 4 bases from V and 6 bases from J; junction bases left unmatched: 12. Germline CDR1 and CDR2: MNHEY and SMNVEV (reference sequence). The CDR3 covers 16 residues. DNA for the CDR3: TGTGCCAGCAGTTCCCTCCGACAGGGCCAAGGTCAGCCCCAGCATTTT. It specifies CASSSLRQGQGQPQHF.

J is TRBJ1-1 and V is TRBV5-3; possible D gene TRBD1, 5 bases. TRBV5-3 has ORF status, its function being uncertain. The CDR3 loop spans 16 amino acids. Trimming took 1 base from V and 0 from J, leaving 13 bases between them. CDR3 amino acids: CARSLPWTKMNTEAFF. The CDR3 coding sequence is TGTGCCAGAAGCTTGCCATGGACAAAAATGAACACTGAAGCTTTCTTT.

The V and J genes are TRBV5-1 and TRBJ1-6, with D perhaps matching TRBD1 (6 bases). V shed 3 bases and J shed 4 bases, with 8 bases lying between them. This CDR3 contains 14 residues. Germline-derived CDR1 and CDR2 are SGHRS and YFSETQ. The CDR3 spells CASSSTGYNSPLHF. The CDR3 DNA follows: TGCGCCAGCAGCTCCACAGGGTATAATTCACCCCTCCACTTT.

The count of this clone is one. The chain links TRBV19 to TRBJ2-1; 12 bases align to TRBD2. The CDR3 totals 16 residues. The germline V gene encodes CDR1 LNHDA and CDR2 SQIVND (reference sequence). Germline trimming cut 7 bases from V and 10 bases from J; bases unmatched to any gene: 14. CDR3 residues: CASTQLAGGPSYEQFF. DNA for the CDR3: TGTGCCAGTACCCAACTAGCGGGAGGCCCTTCATACGAGCAGTTCTTC.

The rearrangement joins TRBV27 to TRBJ2-3; TRBD1 matches 9 bases. The CDR3 covers 15 residues. The V segment lost 1 base and the J segment 6 bases; nucleotides outside the gene matches: 5. Germline lookup yields CDR1 MNHEY and CDR2 SMNVEV (reference sequence). CDR3 bases: TGTGCCAGCAGTTTATTAGGGACAGGGAGGGATACGCAGTATTTT. Its protein product is CASSLLGTGRDTQYF.

The J gene is TRBJ2-7, the V gene TRBV28; the match to TRBD1 covers 9 bases. After removal of 4 bases from V and 0 bases from J, the junction contained 7 bases not matched to a gene. This CDR3 is 16 amino acids long. Germline V lookup: CDR1 MDHEN, CDR2 SYDVKM. The CDR3 bases are TGTGCCAGCAGTTCACCCGGGACAGGGAGCTCCTACGAGCAGTACTTC. Residues: CASSSPGTGSSYEQYF.

V gene TRBV19 combines with J gene TRBJ2-2; 9 nucleotides match TRBD1. V was clipped by 3 bases and J by 5 bases; unmatched bases: 1. CDR1 and CDR2 from the germline V gene are LNHDA and SQIVND (reference sequence). The CDR3 spans 14 residues. The CDR3 coding sequence is TGTGCCAGTAGTATCGGGACAGGGACCGGGGAGCTGTTTTTT. This encodes CASSIGTGTGELFF.

The CDR3 sequence: CASSLVTGARTEAFF. The CDR3 DNA reads as TGTGCCAGCAGCTTGGTCACAGGGGCGCGGACTGAAGCTTTCTTT. The chain is built from TRBV7-6 and TRBJ1-1, with 7 nucleotides matching TRBD1. Germline V gives CDR1 SGHVS, CDR2 FNYEAQ. The CDR3 sequence is 15 residues long. V gave up 3 bases and J gave up 5 bases; unmatched junction bases: 9.

The chain couples TRBV15 to TRBJ2-1, with TRBD2 matching over 7 bases. V lost 0 bases to trimming and J lost 4 bases; unmatched junction nucleotides: 12. CDR1 and CDR2 (germline): LNHNV, YYDKDF (reference sequence). The CDR3 spans 18 residues. The CDR3: CATSRDWRETSVYNEQFF. CDR3 sequence (DNA): TGTGCCACCAGCAGAGATTGGAGGGAAACTAGCGTTTACAATGAGCAGTTCTTC. Variable domain in full (rest from reference TRBV15 and TRBJ2-1): DAMVIQNPRYQVTQFGKPVTLSCSQTLNHNVMYWYQQKSSQAPKLLFHYYDKDFNNEADTPDNFQSRRPNTSFCFLDIRSPGLGDTAMYLCATSRDWRETSVYNEQFFGPGTRLTVL.

This clone turned up a few times. This rearrangement joins TRBV18 to TRBJ2-5; no reliable D call. V was clipped by 5 bases and J by 2 bases, with 6 bases between them. In germline, CDR1 is KGHSH, CDR2 LQKENI. This CDR3 comprises 12 residues. The CDR3 reads CASSRSQETQYF. Here the CDR3 DNA reads TGTGCCAGCTCAAGATCGCAAGAGACCCAGTACTTC.